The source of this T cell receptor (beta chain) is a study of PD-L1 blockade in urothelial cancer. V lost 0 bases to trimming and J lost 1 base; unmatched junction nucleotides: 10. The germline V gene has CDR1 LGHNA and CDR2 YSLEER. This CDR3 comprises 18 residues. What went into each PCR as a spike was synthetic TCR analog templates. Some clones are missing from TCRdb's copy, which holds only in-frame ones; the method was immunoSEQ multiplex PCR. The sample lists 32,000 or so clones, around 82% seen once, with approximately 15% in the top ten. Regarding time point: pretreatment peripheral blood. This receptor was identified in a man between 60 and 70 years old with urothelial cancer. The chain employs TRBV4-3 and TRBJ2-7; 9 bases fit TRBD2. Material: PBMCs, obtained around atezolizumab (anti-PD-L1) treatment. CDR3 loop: CASSQDRGLAGRSYEQYF. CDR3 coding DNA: TGCGCCAGCAGCCAAGATAGAGGGCTAGCGGGACGATCCTACGAGCAGTACTTC.